These 5 T cell receptor beta chains originate from one sample sequenced in a study of CD8 T cells in ankylosing spondylitis. Using its own MiXCR run on the 5' RACE reads, TCRdb lists one record per CDR3 protein. The sample lists about 130,000 distinct CDR3 sequences, over 7% seen once, with approximately 3.3% in the top ten. Sequencing used blood, either unsorted or a sorted T cell fraction (not recorded which). The receptors derive from a male donor with ankylosing spondylitis or in good health (not recorded which).

This clonotype was recorded at least ten times. The J gene is TRBJ2-2, the V gene TRBV5-1; no definite D call. In germline, CDR1 is SGHRS, CDR2 YFSETQ. V lost 6 bases and J 1 base, leaving 16 bases between the germline ends. CDR3 length: 16 amino acids. CDR3 DNA sequence: TGCGCCAGCATAGAATCCCTAAACCAGAACACCGGGGAGCTGTTTTTT. This codes for CASIESLNQNTGELFF.

There are a few counts of this clonotype. The rearrangement joins TRBV7-2 to TRBJ2-7; D might be TRBD2 (5 bases). CDR1 and CDR2 (germline): SGHTA, FQGNSA. The CDR3 runs to 14 residues. V shed 2 bases and J shed 3 bases, with 11 bases lying between them. DNA for the CDR3: TGTGCCAGCAGCTTAACTAGAATAAACTACGAGCAGTACTTC. As protein: CASSLTRINYEQYF.

The chain uses TRBV9 and TRBJ2-1, with 9 bases fitting TRBD2. Germline V lookup: CDR1 SGDLS, CDR2 YYNGEE. The CDR3 is 17 amino acids. V trimming: 0 bases; J trimming: 5 bases; junction bases outside the gene matches: 9. CDR3 in DNA: TGTGCCAGCAGCGTAGCTATGGCTAGCGGGGTAGACAATGAGCAGTTCTTC. Translation: CASSVAMASGVDNEQFF.

The sample holds a few counts of this clonotype. The chain uses TRBV19 and TRBJ2-3; 8 bases align to TRBD1. Germline trimming cut 6 bases from V and 2 bases from J; bases unmatched to any gene: 4. The CDR3 consists of 14 residues. Germline lookup yields CDR1 LNHDA and CDR2 SQIVND (reference sequence). CDR3 DNA sequence: TGTGCCAGTAGCCAGGGGGCGGACACAGATACGCAGTATTTT. This encodes CASSQGADTDTQYF.

This clonotype was counted many times. The chain combines TRBV5-1 with TRBJ2-6; the D gene is possibly TRBD2 (5 bases). CDR3 length equals 16 residues. Deletions cut 5 bases from V and 4 bases from J, with 16 bases between. Germline values: CDR1 SGHRS, CDR2 YFSETQ. CDR3 sequence (DNA): TGCGCCAGCAGTGGCAGAGGAGGTTTCGGGGCCAACGTCCTGACTTTC. Translated, it gives CASSGRGGFGANVLTF.